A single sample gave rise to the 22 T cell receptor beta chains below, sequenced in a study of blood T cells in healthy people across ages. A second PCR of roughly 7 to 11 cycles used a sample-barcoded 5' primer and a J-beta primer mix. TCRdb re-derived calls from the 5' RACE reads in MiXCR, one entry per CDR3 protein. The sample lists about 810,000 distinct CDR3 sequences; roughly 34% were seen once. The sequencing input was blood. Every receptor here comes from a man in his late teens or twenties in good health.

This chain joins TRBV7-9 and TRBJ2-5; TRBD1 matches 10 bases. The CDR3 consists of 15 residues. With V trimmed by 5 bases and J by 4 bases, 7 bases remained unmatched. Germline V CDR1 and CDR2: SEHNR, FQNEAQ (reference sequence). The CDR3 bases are TGTGCCAGCAGCCCGACGACAGGGGGCACAGAGACCCAGTACTTC. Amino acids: CASSPTTGGTETQYF. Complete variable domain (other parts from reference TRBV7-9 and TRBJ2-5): DTGVSQNPRHKITKRGQNVTFRCDPISEHNRLYWYRQTLGQGPEFLTYFQNEAQLEKSRLLSDRFSAERPKGSFSTLEIQRTEQGDSAMYLCASSPTTGGTETQYFGPGTRLLVL.

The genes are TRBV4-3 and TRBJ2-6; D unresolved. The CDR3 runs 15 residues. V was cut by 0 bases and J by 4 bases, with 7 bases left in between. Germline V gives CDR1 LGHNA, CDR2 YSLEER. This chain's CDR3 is CASSQELAGANVLTF. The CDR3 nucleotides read TGCGCCAGCAGCCAAGAGTTGGCCGGGGCCAACGTCCTGACTTTC.

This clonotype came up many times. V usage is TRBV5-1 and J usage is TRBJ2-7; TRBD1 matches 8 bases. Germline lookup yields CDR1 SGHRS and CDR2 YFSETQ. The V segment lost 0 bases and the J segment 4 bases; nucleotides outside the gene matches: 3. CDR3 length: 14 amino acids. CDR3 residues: CASSLGQGSYEQYF. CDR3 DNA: TGCGCCAGCAGCTTGGGACAGGGGTCTTACGAGCAGTACTTC.

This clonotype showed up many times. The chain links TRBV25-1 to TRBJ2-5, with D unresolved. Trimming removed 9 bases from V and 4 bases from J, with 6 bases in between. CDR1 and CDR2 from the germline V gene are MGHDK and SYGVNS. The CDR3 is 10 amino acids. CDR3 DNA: TGTGCCAGGAGACGAGAGACCCAGTACTTC. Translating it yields CARRRETQYF.

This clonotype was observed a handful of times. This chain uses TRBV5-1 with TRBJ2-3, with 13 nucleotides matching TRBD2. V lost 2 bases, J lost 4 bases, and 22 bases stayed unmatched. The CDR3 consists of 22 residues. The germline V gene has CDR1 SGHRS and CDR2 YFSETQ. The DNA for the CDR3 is TGCGCCAGCAGCTTTGGCCCGTTCATCAGAGGGACTAGCGGGGATAGGGCAGATACGCAGTATTTT. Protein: CASSFGPFIRGTSGDRADTQYF.

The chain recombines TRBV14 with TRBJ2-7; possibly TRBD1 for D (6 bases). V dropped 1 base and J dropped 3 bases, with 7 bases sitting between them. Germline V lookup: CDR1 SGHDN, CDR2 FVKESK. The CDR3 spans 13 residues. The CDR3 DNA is TGTGCCAGCAGCCAAGGGGACAACTACGAGCAGTACTTC. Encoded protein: CASSQGDNYEQYF. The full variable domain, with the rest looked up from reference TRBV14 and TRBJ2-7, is EAGVTQFPSHSVIEKGQTVTLRCDPISGHDNLYWYRRVMGKEIKFLLHFVKESKQDESGMPNNRFLAERTGGTYSTLKVQPAELEDSGVYFCASSQGDNYEQYFGPGTRLTVT.

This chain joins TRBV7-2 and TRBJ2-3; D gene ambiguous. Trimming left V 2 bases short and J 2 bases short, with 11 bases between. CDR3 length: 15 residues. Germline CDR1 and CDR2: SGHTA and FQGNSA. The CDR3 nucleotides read TGTGCCAGCAGCTTATCCCACAAACTCACAGATACGCAGTATTTT. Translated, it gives CASSLSHKLTDTQYF.

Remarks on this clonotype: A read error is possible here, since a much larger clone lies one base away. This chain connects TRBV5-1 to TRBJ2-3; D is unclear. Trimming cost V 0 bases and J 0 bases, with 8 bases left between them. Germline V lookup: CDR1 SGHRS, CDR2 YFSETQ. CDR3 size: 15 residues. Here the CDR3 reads CASSLVCGSTDTQYF. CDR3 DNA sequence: TGCGCCAGCAGCTTGGTTTGCGGTAGCACAGATACGCAGTATTTT.

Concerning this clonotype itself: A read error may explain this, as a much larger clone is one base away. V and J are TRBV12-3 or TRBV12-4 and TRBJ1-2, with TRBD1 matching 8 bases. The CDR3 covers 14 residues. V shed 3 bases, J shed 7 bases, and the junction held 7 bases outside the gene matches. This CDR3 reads CASSFGTGDCGYTF. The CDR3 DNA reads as TGTGCCAGCAGTTTTGGGACAGGCGACTGTGGCTACACCTTC.

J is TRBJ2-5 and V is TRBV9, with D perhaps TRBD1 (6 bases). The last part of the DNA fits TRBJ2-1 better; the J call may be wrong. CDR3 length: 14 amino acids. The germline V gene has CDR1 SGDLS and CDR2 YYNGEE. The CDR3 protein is CASSVDVGQETQFF. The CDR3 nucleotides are TGTGCCAGCAGCGTAGATGTGGGACAAGAGACCCAGTTCTTC.

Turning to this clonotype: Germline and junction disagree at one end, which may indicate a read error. The CDR3 sequence: CSARDLATGYNGQFF. The CDR3 DNA follows: TGCAGTGCTAGAGATCTAGCGACGGGCTACAATGGGCAGTTCTTC. V gene TRBV20-1 combines with J gene TRBJ2-1; a possible D gene is TRBD2 (6 bases). Per the germline V gene, CDR1 is DFQATT and CDR2 is SNEGSKA (reference sequence). The length of the CDR3 is 15 residues.

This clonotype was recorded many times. This chain's CDR3 is CASSIRQFSTDTQYF. The DNA for the CDR3 is TGTGCCAGCAGTATACGACAGTTTAGCACAGATACGCAGTATTTT. The chain is built from TRBV6-5 and TRBJ2-3, with D perhaps TRBD1 (5 bases). V gave up 5 bases and J gave up 0 bases, with 12 bases separating them. The CDR3 spans 15 residues. The germline V gene encodes CDR1 MNHEY and CDR2 SVGAGI.

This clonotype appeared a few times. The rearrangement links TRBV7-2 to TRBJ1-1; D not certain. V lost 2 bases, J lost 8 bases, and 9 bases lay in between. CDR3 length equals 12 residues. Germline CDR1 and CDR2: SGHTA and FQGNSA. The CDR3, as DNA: TGTGCCAGCAGCTTATTACAGCGAGAAGCTTTCTTT. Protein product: CASSLLQREAFF.

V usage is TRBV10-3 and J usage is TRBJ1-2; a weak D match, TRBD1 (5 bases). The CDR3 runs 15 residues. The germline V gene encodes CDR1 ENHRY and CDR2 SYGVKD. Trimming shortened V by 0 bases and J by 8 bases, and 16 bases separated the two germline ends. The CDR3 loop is CAISESSEGMGGYTF. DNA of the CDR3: TGTGCCATCAGTGAGTCCTCTGAGGGGATGGGCGGCTACACCTTC.

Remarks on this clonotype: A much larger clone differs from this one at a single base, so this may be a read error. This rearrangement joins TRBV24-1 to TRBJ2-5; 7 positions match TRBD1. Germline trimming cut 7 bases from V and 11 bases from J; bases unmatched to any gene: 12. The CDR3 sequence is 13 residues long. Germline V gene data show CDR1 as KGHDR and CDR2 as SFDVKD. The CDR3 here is CATREGANNEQYF. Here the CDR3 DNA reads TGTGCCACCAGAGAGGGGGCCAACAATGAGCAGTACTTC.

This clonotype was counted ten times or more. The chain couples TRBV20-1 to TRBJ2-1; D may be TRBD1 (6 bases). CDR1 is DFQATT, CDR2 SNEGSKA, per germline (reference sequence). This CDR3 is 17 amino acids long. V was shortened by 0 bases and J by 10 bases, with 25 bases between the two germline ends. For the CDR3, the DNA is TGCAGTGCTAGAGATCTAGTCACAGCGTCATTGGGGACAGAGCAGTTCTTC. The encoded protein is CSARDLVTASLGTEQFF.

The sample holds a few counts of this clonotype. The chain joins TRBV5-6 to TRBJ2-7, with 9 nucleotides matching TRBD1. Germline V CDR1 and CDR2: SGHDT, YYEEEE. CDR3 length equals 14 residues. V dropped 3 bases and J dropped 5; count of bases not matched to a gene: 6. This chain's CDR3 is CASSWGDRANEQYF. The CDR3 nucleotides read TGTGCCAGCAGCTGGGGGGACAGGGCAAACGAGCAGTACTTC.

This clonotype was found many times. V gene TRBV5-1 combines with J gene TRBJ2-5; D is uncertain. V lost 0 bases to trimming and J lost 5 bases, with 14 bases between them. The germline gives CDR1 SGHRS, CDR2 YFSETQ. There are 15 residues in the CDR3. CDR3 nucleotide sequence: TGCGCCAGCAGCTTGGAGGGCCGTCCGTGGGAGACCCAGTACTTC. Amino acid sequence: CASSLEGRPWETQYF.

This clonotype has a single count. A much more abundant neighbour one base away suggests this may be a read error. The CDR3 sequence: CSARVRGAPYNEQYF. In nucleotides, the CDR3 is TGCAGTGCTAGGGTTCGCGGGGCCCCCTACAATGAGCAGTACTTC. The rearrangement uses TRBV20-1 and TRBJ2-7; perhaps TRBD2 as D (6 bases). CDR1 is DFQATT and CDR2 is SNEGSKA in the germline V gene (reference sequence). This CDR3 has 15 amino acids. V was cut by 3 bases and J by 7 bases, with 22 bases left in between.

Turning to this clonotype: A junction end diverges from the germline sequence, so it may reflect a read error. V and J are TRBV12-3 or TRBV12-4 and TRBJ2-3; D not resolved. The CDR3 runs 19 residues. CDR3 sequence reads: CASSRSVGRDFLGADAQYF. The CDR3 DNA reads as TGTGCCAGCAGCCGTTCCGTTGGGCGAGACTTTTTGGGCGCAGATGCGCAGTATTTT.

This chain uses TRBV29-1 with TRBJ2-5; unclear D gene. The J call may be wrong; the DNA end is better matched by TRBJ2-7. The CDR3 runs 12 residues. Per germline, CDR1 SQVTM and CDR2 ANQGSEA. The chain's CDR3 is CSVSANWDEQYF. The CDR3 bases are TGCAGCGTCTCCGCCAACTGGGACGAGCAGTACTTC.

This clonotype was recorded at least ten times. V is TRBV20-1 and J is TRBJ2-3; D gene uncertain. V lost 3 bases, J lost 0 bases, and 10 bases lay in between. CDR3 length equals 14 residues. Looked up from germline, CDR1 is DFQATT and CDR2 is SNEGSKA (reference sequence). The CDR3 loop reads CSASSAPSTDTQYF. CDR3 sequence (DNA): TGCAGTGCTAGTTCGGCACCTAGCACAGATACGCAGTATTTT.